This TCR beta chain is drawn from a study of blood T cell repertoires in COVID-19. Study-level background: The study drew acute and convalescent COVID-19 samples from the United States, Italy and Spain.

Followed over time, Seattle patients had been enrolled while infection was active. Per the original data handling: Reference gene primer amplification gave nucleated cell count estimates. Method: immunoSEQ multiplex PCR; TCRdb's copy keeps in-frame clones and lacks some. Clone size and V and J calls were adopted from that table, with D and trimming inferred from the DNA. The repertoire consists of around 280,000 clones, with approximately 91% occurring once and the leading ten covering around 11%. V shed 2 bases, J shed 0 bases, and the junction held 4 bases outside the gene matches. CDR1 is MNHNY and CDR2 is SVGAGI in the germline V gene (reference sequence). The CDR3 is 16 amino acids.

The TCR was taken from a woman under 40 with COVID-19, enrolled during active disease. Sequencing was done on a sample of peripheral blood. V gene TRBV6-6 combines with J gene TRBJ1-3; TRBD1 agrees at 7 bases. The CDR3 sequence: CASSYRTGPSGNTIYF. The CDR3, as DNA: TGTGCCAGCAGTTACCGGACAGGACCCTCTGGAAACACCATATATTTT.